A single sample is the source of the 22 T cell receptor beta chains below, sequenced in a study of glioma-infiltrating T cells. Using RNA template, CDR3s of TCR alpha and beta were amplified with iRepertoire arm-PCR. In TCRdb, the multiplex PCR reads were re-called with MiXCR into one record per CDR3 protein. The table records 150,000 to 200,000 distinct CDR3 sequences, about 31% of them present only once. The sequencing sample was made of glioma tissue, nonneoplastic brain tissue, or PBMCs (not recorded which). The receptors derive from a human donor with low-grade glioma or glioblastoma, undergoing nonglioma brain surgery, or in good health (not recorded which).

This clonotype was observed many times. The chain joins TRBV24-1 to TRBJ2-5; TRBD1 is a possible D gene (6 bases). V was trimmed by 4 bases and J by 4 bases, leaving 18 bases between them. From germline, CDR1 is KGHDR and CDR2 SFDVKD. CDR3 size: 16 residues. The CDR3 loop reads CATSDGTQLGGETQYF. In DNA form, the CDR3 reads TGTGCCACCAGTGACGGGACACAATTAGGAGGAGAGACCCAGTACTTC.

With respect to this clonotype: One end of the junction varies from germline; a read error may be responsible. The chain has TRBV28 and TRBJ1-1; 7 nucleotides align to TRBD1. CDR3 length: 15 residues. Germline-derived CDR1 and CDR2 are MDHEN and SYDVKM. The CDR3 sequence is CASSVTGSGGAEAFF. The CDR3 DNA follows: TGTGCCAGCAGTGTGACAGGGAGCGGAGGGGCTGAAGCCTTCTTT.

This clonotype was counted ten times or more. The V and J genes are TRBV4-1 and TRBJ1-2, with D possibly matching TRBD1 (5 bases). The length of the CDR3 is 13 residues. CDR1 is MGHRA, CDR2 YSYEKL, per germline. Trimming pared 2 bases from V and 2 bases from J, leaving 6 bases between. In nucleotides, the CDR3 is TGCGCCAGCAGCCAATCAGGGAACTATGGCTACACCTTC. This encodes CASSQSGNYGYTF.

In its sample, this clonotype was seen many times. The CDR3, as DNA: TGTGCCAGCAGCTTGTCAGCGAACACTGAAGCTTTCTTT. Amino acids: CASSLSANTEAFF. This chain connects TRBV7-3 to TRBJ1-1; D unclear. The CDR3 is 13 residues long. Germline lookup yields CDR1 SGHTA and CDR2 FQGTGA. V was trimmed by 3 bases and J by 1 base, leaving 6 bases between them.

Details on this clonotype: One junction end disagrees with the germline gene, perhaps due to a read error. The rearrangement joins TRBV28 to TRBJ2-7; 9 bases fit TRBD1. Germline lookup yields CDR1 MDHEN and CDR2 SYDVKM. This CDR3 contains 15 residues. CDR3 region: CAGSSTGTGNYEQYF. CDR3 DNA sequence: TGTGCCGGCAGTTCAACCGGGACAGGGAACTACGAGCAGTACTTC.

This clonotype was recorded many times. The genes are TRBV5-4 and TRBJ2-1; TRBD2 is a possible D gene (6 bases). With 6 bases removed from V and 6 bases from J, the gap between germline ends came to 19 bases. This CDR3 contains 15 residues. Looked up from germline, CDR1 is SGHNT and CDR2 is YYREEE (reference sequence). CDR3 residues: CASTHGTDYLNEQFF. The CDR3 nucleotides are TGTGCCAGCACCCATGGGACGGACTACCTCAATGAGCAGTTCTTC.

The chain links TRBV6-1 to TRBJ2-1, with 12 bases fitting TRBD2. The CDR3 sequence is 19 residues long. Losses at the gene ends were 5 bases for V and 6 bases for J; bases not matched to a gene: 17. Germline V CDR1 and CDR2: MNHNS, SASEGT. CDR3 nucleotides: TGTGCCAGCAGTCAAGGGCCTAGCGGGAGGGCCCGAGTGGGCAATGAGCAGTTCTTC. It encodes CASSQGPSGRARVGNEQFF.

The table lists this clonotype with a few counts. This may arise from a read error, as a much more abundant clone is one base away. The V call is TRBV5-1, the J call TRBJ1-1; 7 bases match TRBD1. The CDR3 runs 14 residues. CDR1 and CDR2 (germline): SGHRS, YFSETQ. The CDR3 DNA reads TGCTCCAGCACTACGGGACAGCCCGGCACTGAAGCTTTCTTT. This codes for CSSTTGQPGTEAFF.

The chain joins TRBV9 to TRBJ2-1; TRBD2 might be the D (6 bases). V was shortened by 0 bases and J by 7 bases, with 14 bases between the two germline ends. This CDR3 contains 15 residues. Looked up from germline, CDR1 is SGDLS and CDR2 is YYNGEE. The CDR3 DNA reads TGTGCCAGCAGCGTAGAGACGGGAGAGTGGAATGAGCAGTTCTTC. It translates to CASSVETGEWNEQFF. The variable domain in full, with the rest retrieved from reference TRBV9 and TRBJ2-1, is DSGVTQTPKHLITATGQRVTLRCSPRSGDLSVYWYQQSLDQGLQFLIQYYNGEERAKGNILERFSAQQFPDLHSELNLSSLELGDSALYFCASSVETGEWNEQFFGPGTRLTVL.

This clonotype was counted many times. The V gene is TRBV7-9, the J gene TRBJ2-7; D ambiguous. Germline loops: CDR1 SEHNR, CDR2 FQNEAQ (reference sequence). The CDR3 has 12 residues. Trimming stripped 1 base from V and 5 bases from J, with 6 bases between. The CDR3 nucleotides are TGTGCCAGCAGCTTAGTTCCAGACGAGCAGTACTTC. Protein: CASSLVPDEQYF.

Details on this clonotype: A read error may explain this, as a much larger clone is one base away. In nucleotides, the CDR3 is TGTGCCATCAGTGAGTTAGCGGGCCCCCAAGGGACCCAGTACTTC. It is translated as CAISELAGPQGTQYF. The chain links TRBV10-3 to TRBJ2-5, with 7 bases matching TRBD2. Germline V CDR1 and CDR2: ENHRY, SYGVKD. The CDR3 extends over 15 amino acids.

J is TRBJ1-2 and V is TRBV3-1, with D possibly matching TRBD1 (5 bases). The germline V gene has CDR1 LGHDT and CDR2 YNNKEL (reference sequence). This CDR3 has 15 amino acids. Trimming took 6 bases from V and 5 from J, leaving 19 bases between them. The CDR3: CASRMQGRAGYGYTF. For the CDR3, the DNA is TGTGCCAGCAGAATGCAGGGCAGGGCCGGTTATGGCTACACCTTC.

This clonotype occurred a few times. The V gene is TRBV14, the J gene TRBJ2-1, with D possibly matching TRBD2 (6 bases). The CDR3 length is 13 residues. The germline V and J ends were trimmed by 7 bases and 9 bases, with 16 bases remaining between them. Germline-derived CDR1 and CDR2 are SGHDN and FVKESK. The CDR3 coding sequence is TGTGCCAGCATGGGACTCACGGGGTTTGAGCAGTTCTTC. Amino acids: CASMGLTGFEQFF.

The chain has TRBV30 and TRBJ2-1; 10 bases are a match to TRBD2. The trim removed 4 bases at V and 7 bases at J, leaving 7 bases unmatched. CDR3 length: 14 residues. CDR1 and CDR2 (germline): GTSNPN, SVGIG (reference sequence). CDR3 in amino acids: CAWTSGRAENEQFF. CDR3 in DNA: TGTGCCTGGACGAGCGGGAGGGCGGAGAATGAGCAGTTCTTC.

This clonotype was counted ten times or more. The chain has TRBV28 and TRBJ2-3; 12 positions agree with TRBD2. V lost 2 bases, J lost 3 bases, and 6 bases stayed unmatched. Germline V gene sequence: CDR1 MDHEN, CDR2 SYDVKM. The length of the CDR3 is 17 residues. In DNA form, the CDR3 reads TGTGCCAGCAGTTTACTTCGACTAGCGGGAGTTACAGATACGCAGTATTTT. Encoded protein: CASSLLRLAGVTDTQYF.

Concerning this clonotype: Given a much more abundant clone one base away, this may be a read error. The V and J genes are TRBV29-1 and TRBJ2-3; 7 bases are shared with TRBD2. V was pared by 8 bases and J by 5 bases, with 7 bases of the junction left unmatched. This CDR3 has 12 residues. Germline V lookup: CDR1 SQVTM, CDR2 ANQGSEA. The CDR3 sequence: CSMRLAVDTQYF. CDR3 nucleotide sequence: TGCAGCATGCGACTAGCAGTAGATACGCAGTATTTT.

There are many counts of this clonotype. The V call is TRBV25-1, the J call TRBJ1-1, with no clear D. The CDR3 has 14 amino acids. With 2 bases removed from V and 4 bases from J, the gap between germline ends came to 11 bases. Germline V gene data show CDR1 as MGHDK and CDR2 as SYGVNS. CDR3 DNA sequence: TGTGCCAGCAGTGAAAGTGGGGATCTCACTGAAGCTTTCTTT. This sequence encodes CASSESGDLTEAFF.

Comments on this clonotype: At one end, the junction sequence differs from germline, possibly due to a read error. This rearrangement joins TRBV6-5 to TRBJ2-2, with D unresolved. The CDR3 covers 13 residues. Germline lookup yields CDR1 MNHEY and CDR2 SVGAGI. The CDR3 bases are TGTGCCAGCAGTTACACGGATACCGGGCAGCTGTTTTTT. Protein: CASSYTDTGQLFF.

Points on this clonotype: Just one base apart from a much larger clone, this may be a read error. The chain has TRBV6-2 or TRBV6-3 and TRBJ2-7; the D gene is possibly TRBD1 (5 bases). Per germline, CDR1 MNHEY and CDR2 SVGEGT. The V end was cut by 5 bases, the J end by 2 bases, with 13 bases between. CDR3 size: 14 residues. The CDR3 here is CASSVQGPPYEQYF. The CDR3 DNA sequence: TGTGCCAGCAGTGTCCAGGGTCCTCCCTACGAGCAGTACTTC.

This clonotype was detected only a few times. The genes are TRBV5-5 and TRBJ2-7; D uncertain. Germline CDR1 is SGHKS and CDR2 is YYEKEE (reference sequence). Trimming shortened V by 2 bases and J by 0 bases, and 12 bases separated the two germline ends. CDR3 length: 15 residues. The CDR3 nucleotides are TGTGCCAGCAGCTTAGACCCTACGAGCTCCTACGAGCAGTACTTC. The encoded protein is CASSLDPTSSYEQYF. Using reference TRBV5-5 and TRBJ2-7 for the parts outside the CDR3, the full variable domain is DAGVTQSPTHLIKTRGQQVTLRCSPISGHKSVSWYQQVLGQGPQFIFQYYEKEERGRGNFPDRFSARQFPNYSSELNVNALLLGDSALYLCASSLDPTSSYEQYFGPGTRLTVT.

This clonotype has only a few counts. The chain carries TRBV2 and TRBJ2-2, with D maybe TRBD2 (6 bases). Trimming removed 4 bases from V and 5 bases from J, with 11 bases in between. Germline V gene lookup returns CDR1 SNHLY and CDR2 FYNNEI. The CDR3 runs 14 residues. The DNA of the CDR3 is TGTGCCAGCAGTGCGGGAGAGGTAACCGGGGAGCTGTTTTTT. It codes for CASSAGEVTGELFF. The whole variable domain, filled in from reference TRBV2 and TRBJ2-2, reads EPEVTQTPSHQVTQMGQEVILRCVPISNHLYFYWYRQILGQKVEFLVSFYNNEISEKSEIFDDQFSVERPDGSNFTLKIRSTKLEDSAMYFCASSAGEVTGELFFGEGSRLTVL.

This chain connects TRBV5-1 to TRBJ2-7, with D perhaps TRBD1 or TRBD2 (6 bases each). The ends were cut back, 5 bases at V and 2 bases at J, with 11 bases in the middle. The CDR3 consists of 13 residues. Germline lookup yields CDR1 SGHRS and CDR2 YFSETQ. The CDR3 region has the DNA TGCGCCAGCAGGGGAGGACAGACCTACGAGCAGTACTTC. As protein: CASRGGQTYEQYF.